Presented here are 30 T cell receptor beta chains from one specimen sequenced in a study of cytomegalovirus exposure and HLA in healthy donors. Primers included in the PCR were 60 Vbeta and 13 Jbeta primers. Sequencing used immunoSEQ multiplex PCR; TCRdb keeps in-frame clones, though not all of them. The sample has some 120,000 clones; approximately 72% are singletons. Sequenced: PBMCs. The receptor source for this set is a woman between 50 and 59 years old in good health and CMV-seropositive.

The CDR3 spells CAISESTGTEAFF. The CDR3, as DNA: TGTGCCATCAGTGAGTCGACGGGAACTGAAGCTTTCTTT. The rearrangement joins TRBV10-3 to TRBJ1-1; no firm D call. The length of the CDR3 is 13 residues. Germline CDR1 ENHRY, CDR2 SYGVKD. Deletions cut 0 bases from V and 5 bases from J, with 7 bases between.

The genes are TRBV2 and TRBJ1-4; 8 nucleotides agree with TRBD1. CDR1 is SNHLY, CDR2 FYNNEI, per germline. J was trimmed by 8 bases and V by 6 bases; bases with no gene match: 8. The CDR3 extends over 14 amino acids. The CDR3 DNA is TGTGCCAGCAGGGCCGGGACAGGACGGGAAAAACTGTTTTTT. Translated, it gives CASRAGTGREKLFF.

Only a few counts were recorded for this clone. V is TRBV6-6 and J is TRBJ2-2; D is ambiguous. Germline V CDR1 and CDR2: MNHNY, SVGAGI (reference sequence). Trimming stripped 6 bases from V and 4 bases from J, with 12 bases between. This CDR3 has 14 residues. DNA for the CDR3: TGTGCCAGCAGCCACCCCTCGGGCACCGGGGAGCTGTTTTTT. Translation: CASSHPSGTGELFF.

This chain links TRBV5-5 with TRBJ2-1, with unresolved D. V dropped 0 bases and J dropped 4 bases, with 8 bases sitting between them. Germline V gene lookup returns CDR1 SGHKS and CDR2 YYEKEE (reference sequence). The CDR3 has 14 residues. The CDR3 sequence: CASSLEELYNEQFF. CDR3 nucleotide sequence: TGTGCCAGCAGCTTGGAGGAGCTTTACAATGAGCAGTTCTTC.

V is TRBV5-4 and J is TRBJ2-1; D ambiguous. Germline V gives CDR1 SGHNT, CDR2 YYREEE (reference sequence). CDR3 size: 15 residues. Trimming removed 2 bases at V and 0 bases at J, with 9 bases between. The CDR3 protein is CASSLWASSYNEQFF. The CDR3 DNA reads as TGTGCCAGCAGCTTATGGGCCTCCTCCTACAATGAGCAGTTCTTC.

This chain uses TRBV9 with TRBJ2-2, with 13 bases matching TRBD2. V shed 4 bases, J shed 5 bases, and the junction held 8 bases outside the gene matches. CDR3 length: 17 residues. Per germline, CDR1 SGDLS and CDR2 YYNGEE. CDR3 nucleotide sequence: TGTGCCAGCAGCCCCCGGACTAGCGGGGGCCGGACCGGGGAGCTGTTTTTT. Protein sequence: CASSPRTSGGRTGELFF.

The rearrangement links TRBV14 to TRBJ1-5; 9 positions match TRBD1. The CDR3 is 17 amino acids. The germline gives CDR1 SGHDN, CDR2 FVKESK. The junction had 11 bases not matched to a gene; V was cut back by 5 bases and J by 3 bases. CDR3 amino acids: CASSDYAGTGTNQPQHF. In nucleotides, the CDR3 is TGTGCCAGCAGCGATTACGCCGGGACAGGGACCAATCAGCCCCAGCATTTT.

The chain couples TRBV5-1 to TRBJ2-2, with 7 bases fitting TRBD1. Germline V gives CDR1 SGHRS, CDR2 YFSETQ. The CDR3 spans 17 residues. Trimming removed 3 bases from V and 3 bases from J; junction bases left unmatched: 11. CDR3 residues: CASSSPYRGKYTGELFF. Written as DNA, the CDR3 is TGCGCCAGCAGCTCGCCATACAGGGGCAAATACACCGGGGAGCTGTTTTTT.

Only a few counts were recorded for this clone. The conserved closing phenylalanine or tryptophan is absent in this CDR3, likely reflecting a read error. No DNA is shown, since the ends of the CDR3 on it are uncertain; the CDR3 is the one TCRdb lists. The gene calls are TRBV5-4 and TRBJ2-6; the listed D gene, TRBD1, was not tested against the DNA. Germline V gives CDR1 SGHNT, CDR2 YYREEE (reference sequence). The CDR3 contains 16 residues when both ends are counted. CDR3: CASSLEQPSGANVPTS.

The V call is TRBV11-2, the J call TRBJ2-3; 8 bases are shared with TRBD2. Per germline, CDR1 SGHAT and CDR2 FQNNGV. The CDR3 is made up of 11 amino acids. Trimming took 5 bases from V and 8 from J; bases not matched to a gene: 0. Written as DNA, the CDR3 is TGTGCCAGCAGCGCGGGGGGTACGCAGTATTTT. Amino acids: CASSAGGTQYF.

The chain joins TRBV13 to TRBJ2-1; 9 positions agree with TRBD2. In germline, CDR1 is PRHDT, CDR2 FYEKMQ (reference sequence). The J segment lost 4 bases and the V segment lost 2 bases, leaving 3 bases of the junction unmatched. This CDR3 has 15 amino acids. The CDR3 region is CASSLTSGPYNEQFF. The CDR3 nucleotides are TGTGCCAGCAGCTTAACTAGCGGGCCTTACAATGAGCAGTTCTTC. The whole variable domain, filled in from reference TRBV13 and TRBJ2-1, reads AAGVIQSPRHLIKEKRETATLKCYPIPRHDTVYWYQQGPGQDPQFLISFYEKMQSDKGSIPDRFSAQQFSDYHSELNMSSLELGDSALYFCASSLTSGPYNEQFFGPGTRLTVL.

The chain couples TRBV18 to TRBJ1-1; D gene unclear. V was pared by 6 bases and J by 0 bases, with 8 bases between. Germline V CDR1 and CDR2: KGHSH, LQKENI. The CDR3 covers 13 residues. CDR3 bases: TGTGCCAGCTCCCAAAACATGAACACTGAAGCTTTCTTT. This gives the protein CASSQNMNTEAFF.

The chain joins TRBV7-6 to TRBJ2-5, with D unclear. The germline CDR1 and CDR2 sequences are SGHVS and FNYEAQ. This CDR3 is 12 amino acids long. The ends were cut back, 2 bases at V and 3 bases at J, with 4 bases in the middle. In nucleotides, the CDR3 is TGTGCCAGCAGCTTACAGGAAGAGACCCAGTACTTC. Translation: CASSLQEETQYF.

The chain uses TRBV11-2 and TRBJ1-2; TRBD1 is a possible D gene (6 bases). V was clipped by 0 bases and J by 8 bases, with 19 bases between them. The CDR3 sequence is 16 residues long. Germline lookup yields CDR1 SGHAT and CDR2 FQNNGV. This CDR3 reads CASSLDHRARARGYTF. The CDR3 DNA reads as TGTGCCAGCAGCTTAGATCACAGGGCCCGGGCGAGGGGCTACACCTTC.

The V call is TRBV7-9, the J call TRBJ2-7, with D possibly TRBD2 on 6 matching bases. CDR3 size: 13 residues. Looked up from germline, CDR1 is SEHNR and CDR2 is FQNEAQ (reference sequence). V lost 3 bases and J lost 2, with 8 bases in between. The CDR3 DNA reads as TGTGCCAGCAGCTTTGGGGGGACCTACGAGCAGTACTTC. Its protein product is CASSFGGTYEQYF.

The chain uses TRBV11-3 and TRBJ1-1; possible D gene TRBD1, 5 bases. The V end was cut by 5 bases, the J end by 3 bases, with 13 bases between. Germline V gene data show CDR1 as SGHNT and CDR2 as YENEEA. This CDR3 is 14 amino acids long. The chain's CDR3 is CASSRTGIDTEAFF. CDR3 coding DNA: TGTGCCAGCAGCCGCACAGGTATTGACACTGAAGCTTTCTTT.

CDR3 loop: CASTGRESGETQYF. In DNA, the CDR3 is TGTGCCAGCACAGGGCGGGAGTCGGGGGAGACCCAGTACTTC. The rearrangement uses TRBV2 and TRBJ2-5, with TRBD2 matching 7 bases. CDR3 length: 14 residues. Germline V lookup: CDR1 SNHLY, CDR2 FYNNEI. The junction had 10 bases not matched to a gene; V was cut back by 7 bases and J by 5 bases.

This clone was counted at least ten times. The V and J genes are TRBV2 and TRBJ2-7, with 13 bases lining up with TRBD2. This CDR3 spans 16 amino acids. From germline, CDR1 is SNHLY and CDR2 FYNNEI. Trimming took 7 bases from V and 3 from J; bases not matched to a gene: 9. The CDR3 DNA is TGTGCCAGCACCGAGAGACTAGCGGGAGGAATCTACGAGCAGTACTTC. It codes for CASTERLAGGIYEQYF.

The V call is TRBV27, the J call TRBJ2-1; TRBD2 might be the D (6 bases). Per germline, CDR1 MNHEY and CDR2 SMNVEV (reference sequence). The CDR3 is made up of 15 amino acids. Trimming took off 2 bases at V and 2 bases at J, with 10 bases between the two ends. Here the CDR3 DNA reads TGTGCCAGCAGTTTAGGGCGGGGCGCCTACAATGAGCAGTTCTTC. Protein sequence: CASSLGRGAYNEQFF.

V usage is TRBV7-9 and J usage is TRBJ2-3; possible D gene TRBD1, 6 bases. Trimming left V 5 bases short and J 2 bases short, with 17 bases between. Looked up from germline, CDR1 is SEHNR and CDR2 is FQNEAQ (reference sequence). CDR3 length: 16 residues. CDR3 region: CASSPYRDTLTDTQYF. In nucleotides, the CDR3 is TGTGCCAGCAGCCCCTATCGGGACACCCTCACAGATACGCAGTATTTT.

The V gene is TRBV27, the J gene TRBJ2-7; 8 bases match TRBD1. Germline values: CDR1 MNHEY, CDR2 SMNVEV (reference sequence). Germline trimming cut 2 bases from V and 6 bases from J; bases unmatched to any gene: 9. The CDR3 length is 15 residues. CDR3 nucleotide sequence: TGTGCCAGCAGTTTACCCGGGACAGGAACTGCCGAGCAGTACTTC. It is translated as CASSLPGTGTAEQYF.

This clone was seen a single time. The V and J genes are TRBV18 and TRBJ1-1; TRBD1 might be the D (6 bases). The ends were cut back, 0 bases at V and 11 bases at J, with 22 bases in the middle. CDR3 size: 16 residues. Germline loops: CDR1 KGHSH, CDR2 LQKENI. The CDR3 bases are TGTGCCAGCTCACCACCTTACAGGGATAACCTTGAAGTGGCTTTCTTT. It yields the protein CASSPPYRDNLEVAFF. Based on the CDR3 plus reference TRBV18 and TRBJ1-1, the full variable domain is NAGVMQNPRHLVRRRGQEARLRCSPMKGHSHVYWYRQLPEEGLKFMVYLQKENIIDESGMPKERFSAEFPKEGPSILRIQQVVRGDSAAYFCASSPPYRDNLEVAFFGQGTRLTVV.

The rearrangement uses TRBV9 and TRBJ2-3; 7 bases match TRBD2. Per germline, CDR1 SGDLS and CDR2 YYNGEE. CDR3 length: 17 amino acids. J lost 5 bases, V lost 0 bases, and 12 bases had no gene match. In DNA form, the CDR3 reads TGTGCCAGCAGCGTAGGGAGTAGCGGGCGACATGGAGATACGCAGTATTTT. This encodes CASSVGSSGRHGDTQYF.

This clone was seen a few times. V usage is TRBV13 and J usage is TRBJ1-3, with unresolved D. Trimming left V 3 bases short and J 0 bases short, with 9 bases between. This CDR3 is built from 15 residues. Germline V gene lookup returns CDR1 PRHDT and CDR2 FYEKMQ (reference sequence). The CDR3 DNA reads TGTGCCAGCAGCTTGTGGAGGAGCTCTGGAAACACCATATATTTT. This sequence encodes CASSLWRSSGNTIYF. Using reference TRBV13 and TRBJ1-3 for the parts outside the CDR3, the full variable domain is AAGVIQSPRHLIKEKRETATLKCYPIPRHDTVYWYQQGPGQDPQFLISFYEKMQSDKGSIPDRFSAQQFSDYHSELNMSSLELGDSALYFCASSLWRSSGNTIYFGEGSWLTVV.

CDR3 residues: CASSYPHSREQYF. The CDR3 DNA follows: TGTGCCAGCAGTTACCCCCACAGCCGCGAGCAGTACTTC. The chain is built from TRBV6-5 and TRBJ2-7; the D is unclear. Germline CDR1 reads MNHEY; CDR2 reads SVGAGI. Trimming left V 2 bases short and J 6 bases short, with 11 bases between. This CDR3 spans 13 amino acids.

The chain couples TRBV4-1 to TRBJ2-7; the match to TRBD1 covers 10 bases. V shed 4 bases and J 4 bases; nucleotides not matched to a gene: 7. The germline gives CDR1 MGHRA, CDR2 YSYEKL. The CDR3 has 15 amino acids. The CDR3 coding sequence is TGCGCCAGCAGCCGAACCCCGGGACAGGGGTACGAGCAGTACTTC. Protein sequence: CASSRTPGQGYEQYF.

The table lists this clone with a count of one. The chain joins TRBV2 to TRBJ2-2; D gene ambiguous. V lost 4 bases and J lost 6, with 9 bases in between. The CDR3 runs 13 residues. Germline V gives CDR1 SNHLY, CDR2 FYNNEI. This CDR3 is CASSVQAPGELFF. CDR3 sequence (DNA): TGTGCCAGCAGTGTTCAGGCTCCCGGGGAGCTGTTTTTT.

This clone appeared a single time. The rearrangement uses TRBV7-8 and TRBJ1-1; D is uncertain. The CDR3 consists of 14 residues. Trimming left V 5 bases short and J 3 bases short, with 13 bases between. Germline values: CDR1 SGHVS, CDR2 FQNEAQ. The CDR3 DNA reads as TGTGCCAGCAGCCAAGCCCTTGTAGACACTGAAGCTTTCTTT. Translated, it gives CASSQALVDTEAFF.

For the CDR3, the DNA is TGTGCCAGCAGCTTGACAGGTTCCTACGAGCAGTACTTC. It specifies CASSLTGSYEQYF. The chain carries TRBV5-6 and TRBJ2-7; possible D gene TRBD1, 5 bases. CDR3 length equals 13 residues. Germline assignment: CDR1 SGHDT and CDR2 YYEEEE. V was clipped by 1 base and J by 1 base, with 6 bases between them.

The chain is built from TRBV10-3 and TRBJ2-1, with TRBD1 matching over 8 bases. V was pared by 7 bases and J by 4 bases, with 21 bases of the junction left unmatched. The CDR3 is 19 residues long. The germline CDR1 and CDR2 sequences are ENHRY and SYGVKD. CDR3 nucleotide sequence: TGTGCCATCACGAGACAGGGGTTCTACGGGAGTCAGGTATACAATGAGCAGTTCTTC. It specifies CAITRQGFYGSQVYNEQFF.